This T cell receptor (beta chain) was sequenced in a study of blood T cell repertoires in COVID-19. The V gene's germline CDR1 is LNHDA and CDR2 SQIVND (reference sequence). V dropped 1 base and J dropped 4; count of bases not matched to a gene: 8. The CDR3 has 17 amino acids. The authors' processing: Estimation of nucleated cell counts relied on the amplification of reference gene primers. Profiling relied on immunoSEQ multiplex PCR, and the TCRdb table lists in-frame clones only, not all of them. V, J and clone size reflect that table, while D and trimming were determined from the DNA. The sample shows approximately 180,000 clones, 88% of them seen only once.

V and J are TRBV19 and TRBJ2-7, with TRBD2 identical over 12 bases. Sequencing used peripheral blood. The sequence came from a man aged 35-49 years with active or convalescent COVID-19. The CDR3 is CASSIGRTSGVVYEQYF. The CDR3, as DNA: TGTGCCAGTAGTATAGGAAGGACTAGCGGGGTTGTATACGAGCAGTACTTC.